This T cell receptor beta chain is drawn from a study of OX40 agonist ivuxolimab in advanced cancers. Study as a whole: A history of anti-PD-1, anti-PD-L1 or anti-CTLA-4 therapy was acceptable, and about 37% had some.

This CDR3 spans 15 amino acids. Germline V gene data show CDR1 as SGHTA and CDR2 as FQGTGA. V lost 4 bases to trimming and J lost 12 bases; unmatched junction nucleotides: 12. The assay was immunoSEQ multiplex PCR, and TCRdb's table has in-frame clones only and misses some. The table has tens of thousands of clones, approximately 85% seen once. V gene TRBV7-3 combines with J gene TRBJ2-1; 10 positions agree with TRBD2. The clonotype originates from an adult with an advanced solid tumor such as melanoma, head and neck, liver or kidney cancer. Sequencing used CD4+ or CD8+ T cells sorted from blood, obtained in a trial of the OX40 agonist ivuxolimab. In DNA, the CDR3 is TGTGCCAGCAGCTCCCCCCCCGGGATAGCGGGGGGGCAGTTCTTC. This translates into CASSSPPGIAGGQFF. The full variable domain, with the rest looked up from reference TRBV7-3 and TRBJ2-1, is GAGVSQTPSNKVTEKGKYVELRCDPISGHTALYWYRQSLGQGPEFLIYFQGTGAADDSGLPNDRFFAVRPEGSVSTLKIQRTERGDSAVYLCASSSPPGIAGGQFFGPGTRLTVL.